Shown below are 28 T cell receptor beta chains from a single sample sequenced in a study of blood T cell repertoires in COVID-19. The protocol was immunoSEQ multiplex PCR, while the TCRdb copy is restricted to in-frame clones and leaves out a portion. The sample holds 150,000 or so clones, more than 75% seen once. What was sequenced was peripheral blood. The receptors stem from a man older than 75 with acute or convalescent COVID-19.

This sequence joins TRBV29-1 and TRBJ1-2; D gene ambiguous. CDR3 length: 11 residues. V lost 4 bases and J 8 bases, leaving 11 bases between the germline ends. Per germline, CDR1 SQVTM and CDR2 ANQGSEA. The CDR3 DNA sequence: TGCAGCGTTGGCGATTACGCGGGCTACACCTTC. Translation: CSVGDYAGYTF.

This chain uses TRBV6-1 with TRBJ2-7, with 7 bases lining up with TRBD1. Germline V gene sequence: CDR1 MNHNS, CDR2 SASEGT. V shed 2 bases and J 3 bases; nucleotides not matched to a gene: 4. The CDR3 is made up of 14 amino acids. CDR3 loop: CASSELGQNYEQYF. The DNA of the CDR3 is TGTGCCAGCAGTGAACTGGGACAGAACTACGAGCAGTACTTC.

The chain's CDR3 is CASSPSGGGETQYF. DNA of the CDR3: TGTGCCAGCTCACCTTCAGGGGGCGGAGAGACCCAGTACTTC. This rearrangement joins TRBV18 to TRBJ2-5, with TRBD1 identical over 8 bases. V was pared by 3 bases and J by 4 bases, with 4 bases of the junction left unmatched. Germline-derived CDR1 and CDR2 are KGHSH and LQKENI. This CDR3 is built from 14 residues.

The J gene is TRBJ2-6, the V gene TRBV18; no definite D call. The germline gives CDR1 KGHSH, CDR2 LQKENI. V lost 1 base to trimming and J lost 1 base, with 11 bases between them. The CDR3 has 17 residues. CDR3 sequence: CASSPLTRVSGANVLTF. CDR3 coding DNA: TGTGCCAGCTCACCACTCACTCGGGTGTCTGGGGCCAACGTCCTGACTTTC.

V usage is TRBV6-5 and J usage is TRBJ2-7; 9 positions agree with TRBD1. CDR3 length: 14 residues. The V gene end was trimmed by 6 bases and the J gene end by 4 bases; junction bases not matched to a gene: 7. The germline CDR1 and CDR2 sequences are MNHEY and SVGAGI. The CDR3 bases are TGTGCCAGCAGGTGGGACAGGGCTGGGTACGAGCAGTACTTC. It yields the protein CASRWDRAGYEQYF.

This clone was picked up a small number of times. The chain uses TRBV29-1 and TRBJ2-2, with a weak D call TRBD2 (6 bases). V lost 5 bases to trimming and J lost 8 bases, with 18 bases between them. Germline-derived CDR1 and CDR2 are SQVTM and ANQGSEA. The CDR3 spans 14 residues. The CDR3 region is CSVSPQTGAGELFF. CDR3 coding DNA: TGCAGCGTTTCCCCCCAAACGGGAGCGGGGGAGCTGTTTTTT.

The chain recombines TRBV24-1 with TRBJ2-1; 8 bases line up with TRBD2. The CDR3 is 16 amino acids. V shed 4 bases, J shed 4 bases, and the junction held 8 bases outside the gene matches. Looked up from germline, CDR1 is KGHDR and CDR2 is SFDVKD. The CDR3: CATSDYQRGKYNEQFF. The CDR3 nucleotides read TGTGCCACCAGTGACTATCAGCGGGGGAAATACAATGAGCAGTTCTTC.

This chain joins TRBV10-3 and TRBJ2-1, with 8 nucleotides matching TRBD1. Germline loops: CDR1 ENHRY, CDR2 SYGVKD. Trimming took 10 bases from V and 3 from J; bases not matched to a gene: 8. CDR3 length: 14 amino acids. CDR3 protein: CANRGQDNYNEQFF. Written as DNA, the CDR3 is TGTGCCAACCGGGGACAGGATAACTACAATGAGCAGTTCTTC.

The chain is built from TRBV5-1 and TRBJ1-3; no definite D call. The germline V gene has CDR1 SGHRS and CDR2 YFSETQ. The ends were cut back, 2 bases at V and 2 bases at J, with 8 bases in the middle. The CDR3 length is 14 residues. CDR3 coding DNA: TGCGCCAGCAGCTTTGACAATCCTGGAAACACCATATATTTT. As protein: CASSFDNPGNTIYF. Full variable domain (missing parts from reference TRBV5-1 and TRBJ1-3): KAGVTQTPRYLIKTRGQQVTLSCSPISGHRSVSWYQQTPGQGLQFLFEYFSETQRNKGNFPGRFSGRQFSNSRSEMNVSTLELGDSALYLCASSFDNPGNTIYFGEGSWLTVV.

This clone was recorded once. The chain joins TRBV24-1 to TRBJ2-2; the D is unclear. The CDR3 length is 12 residues. The V end was cut by 9 bases, the J end by 7 bases, with 11 bases between. Germline V CDR1 and CDR2: KGHDR, SFDVKD. CDR3 coding DNA: TGTGCCACCGCGATTCTCGTCGGGGAGCTGTTTTTT. Protein: CATAILVGELFF.

The chain uses TRBV7-2 and TRBJ1-4; possible D gene TRBD1, 6 bases. CDR3 length: 14 amino acids. Looked up from germline, CDR1 is SGHTA and CDR2 is FQGNSA. Trimming removed 5 bases at V and 7 bases at J, with 14 bases between. The CDR3 DNA reads as TGTGCCAGCAGCACACGGACAGCAGGTGAAAAACTGTTTTTT. Translated, it gives CASSTRTAGEKLFF.

J is TRBJ2-5 and V is TRBV6-1, with 8 bases aligning to TRBD1. Germline V CDR1 and CDR2: MNHNS, SASEGT. With 6 bases clipped from V and 2 bases from J, the junction kept 8 bases outside the gene matches. The CDR3 has 15 amino acids. This CDR3 reads CASRREGQGQETQYF. In nucleotides, the CDR3 is TGTGCCAGCAGACGTGAAGGACAGGGACAAGAGACCCAGTACTTC.

J is TRBJ1-5 and V is TRBV19; 7 positions agree with TRBD1. Trimming took 4 bases from V and 2 from J; bases not matched to a gene: 8. CDR1 LNHDA and CDR2 SQIVND come from the germline V gene (reference sequence). The CDR3 runs 16 residues. The CDR3 sequence is CASSNTGVFGNQPQHF. The CDR3 DNA reads TGTGCCAGTAGTAATACAGGGGTTTTCGGCAATCAGCCCCAGCATTTT.

This chain connects TRBV6-1 to TRBJ2-1, with 12 positions matching TRBD2. This CDR3 contains 17 residues. The V gene end was trimmed by 1 base and the J gene end by 7 bases; junction bases not matched to a gene: 8. The germline V gene has CDR1 MNHNS and CDR2 SASEGT. The CDR3, as DNA: TGTGCCAGCAGTGAAGTCTGGTCTAGCGGGGGGGGGAATGAGCAGTTCTTC. Its translation: CASSEVWSSGGGNEQFF.

The V gene is TRBV6-6, the J gene TRBJ1-4; tentative D call: TRBD1 (6 bases). CDR3 length: 17 residues. In germline, CDR1 is MNHNY, CDR2 SVGAGI (reference sequence). V lost 5 bases and J 0 bases, leaving 16 bases between the germline ends. CDR3 loop: CASSLQGSIATNEKLFF. Written as DNA, the CDR3 is TGTGCCAGCAGTCTGCAGGGGTCGATTGCAACTAATGAAAAACTGTTTTTT.

The rearrangement uses TRBV5-1 and TRBJ2-3; 8 positions agree with TRBD2. Trimming cost V 4 bases and J 3 bases; bases outside gene matches: 10. The CDR3 spans 16 residues. The germline gives CDR1 SGHRS, CDR2 YFSETQ. Here the CDR3 DNA reads TGCGCCAGCAGCGGGAGCGGGGGCTCTGGGACAGATACGCAGTATTTT. This encodes CASSGSGGSGTDTQYF.

The V gene is TRBV4-1, the J gene TRBJ2-1, with 12 bases that match TRBD2. V trimming: 4 bases; J trimming: 10 bases; junction bases outside the gene matches: 8. CDR1 MGHRA and CDR2 YSYEKL come from the germline V gene. The CDR3 is made up of 15 amino acids. Written as DNA, the CDR3 is TGCGCCAGCAGCCTCGGACTAGCGGGACAGGGAGAGCAGTTCTTC. Translation gives CASSLGLAGQGEQFF.

The V and J genes are TRBV18 and TRBJ1-1; the D gene is possibly TRBD1 (5 bases). The CDR3 is 15 amino acids. From germline, CDR1 is KGHSH and CDR2 LQKENI. The germline V and J ends were trimmed by 0 bases and 1 base, with 9 bases remaining between them. CDR3 bases: TGTGCCAGCTCACCACCGGGGGGATGGAACACTGAAGCTTTCTTT. Its translation is CASSPPGGWNTEAFF.

This chain links TRBV29-1 with TRBJ1-1; D ambiguous. The length of the CDR3 is 12 residues. The germline V gene has CDR1 SQVTM and CDR2 ANQGSEA. Trimming removed 7 bases at V and 0 bases at J, with 9 bases between. In DNA form, the CDR3 reads TGCAGCGCCGAGCCCATGAACACTGAAGCTTTCTTT. This translates into CSAEPMNTEAFF.

The rearrangement uses TRBV5-1 and TRBJ2-3, with 9 bases that match TRBD2. The ends lost 1 base at V and 7 bases at J; junction bases unmatched: 7. Germline V gene sequence: CDR1 SGHRS, CDR2 YFSETQ. The CDR3 extends over 15 amino acids. The chain's CDR3 is CASSLLGTSKYTQYF. The CDR3 DNA reads as TGCGCCAGCAGCTTGCTCGGGACTAGCAAGTATACGCAGTATTTT.

V gene TRBV3-1 (or the pseudogene TRBV3-2) combines with J gene TRBJ2-3, with 8 bases that match TRBD2. CDR1 is LGHDT and CDR2 is YNNKEL in the germline V gene (reference sequence). The CDR3 extends over 14 amino acids. V lost 5 bases and J lost 1; bases outside the gene matches: 2. The CDR3 nucleotides are TGTGCCAGCAGCTTGACTAGCGGCACAGATACGCAGTATTTT. Amino acids: CASSLTSGTDTQYF.

V gene TRBV3-1 (or the pseudogene TRBV3-2) combines with J gene TRBJ2-3, with D possibly TRBD2 on 6 matching bases. Trimming shortened V by 4 bases and J by 2 bases, and 16 bases separated the two germline ends. The CDR3 has 16 amino acids. Germline V gene sequence: CDR1 LGHDT, CDR2 YNNKEL (reference sequence). The CDR3 protein is CASSRTALAPTDTQYF. CDR3 bases: TGTGCCAGCAGCCGAACCGCACTAGCACCCACAGATACGCAGTATTTT.

This chain links TRBV7-9 with TRBJ1-2, with 8 positions matching TRBD1. J lost 9 bases, V lost 1 base, and 10 bases had no gene match. The V gene's germline CDR1 is SEHNR and CDR2 FQNEAQ (reference sequence). CDR3 length: 15 residues. CDR3 loop: CASSLGGQVLLSYTF. The CDR3 region has the DNA TGTGCCAGCAGCTTAGGGGGACAGGTGCTATTGAGCTACACCTTC.

The chain carries TRBV12-2 and TRBJ1-2. TRBV12-2 is annotated as a pseudogene. The CDR3 spans 12 residues. The CDR3, as DNA: TGTGCAAGTCGCTCCTCTACGAGAGGCTACACCTTC. It yields the protein CASRSSTRGYTF.

This clone was seen once. The CDR3 is CASSQNRVDQPQHF. The CDR3 DNA sequence: TGTGCCAGCAGCCAGAACAGGGTGGATCAGCCCCAGCATTTT. The chain employs TRBV3-1 (or the pseudogene TRBV3-2) and TRBJ1-5; a weak D match, TRBD1 (6 bases). Germline-derived CDR1 and CDR2 are LGHDT and YNNKEL (reference sequence). The length of the CDR3 is 14 residues. Trimming left V 3 bases short and J 5 bases short, with 11 bases between.

CDR3 protein: CASSTRDRGPRGQYF. The CDR3 nucleotides are TGCGCCAGCAGCACCCGGGACAGGGGGCCTCGTGGGCAGTACTTC. V gene TRBV10-2 combines with J gene TRBJ2-7; 12 bases fit TRBD1. Germline CDR1 reads WSHSY; CDR2 reads SAAADI. J lost 9 bases, V lost 6 bases, and 12 bases had no gene match. CDR3 length equals 15 residues.

The gene calls are TRBV28 and TRBJ2-7; D unresolved. The V end lost 2 bases, the J end lost 8 bases, and 10 bases lay between the germline ends. CDR1 and CDR2 from the germline V gene are MDHEN and SYDVKM. CDR3 length: 12 residues. Written as DNA, the CDR3 is TGTGCCAGCAGTTTAGGCCCTGGCCAGCAGTACTTC. This codes for CASSLGPGQQYF.

The V and J genes are TRBV30 and TRBJ1-1; weak D call: TRBD1 (5 bases). Trimming took 1 base from V and 4 from J, leaving 13 bases between them. This CDR3 spans 14 amino acids. Germline-derived CDR1 and CDR2 are GTSNPN and SVGIG (reference sequence). DNA of the CDR3: TGTGCCTGGAGTGCGCAGGGAGGTATCACTGAAGCTTTCTTT. Translating it yields CAWSAQGGITEAFF. Looking up the rest from reference TRBV30 and TRBJ1-1 gives the full variable domain: SQTIHQWPATLVQPVGSPLSLECTVEGTSNPNLYWYRQAAGRGLQLLFYSVGIGQISSEVPQNLSASRPQDRQFILSSKKLLLSDSGFYLCAWSAQGGITEAFFGQGTRLTVV.